One sample yielded the 28 T cell receptor beta chains listed below, sequenced in a study of T cell responses to AZD1222 COVID-19 vaccine. The data were produced by immunoSEQ multiplex PCR, yet TCRdb's version contains in-frame clones alone and is incomplete. Of over 95,000 clones in the sample, approximately 84% were seen once. The sequencing here drew on peripheral blood, taken 28 days after the second AZD1222 dose. All receptors come from an adult who received the AZD1222 COVID-19 vaccine.

This chain joins TRBV5-5 and TRBJ1-3, with TRBD1 matching 7 bases. With V trimmed by 2 bases and J by 2 bases, 1 base remained unmatched. This CDR3 comprises 14 residues. Germline CDR1 SGHKS, CDR2 YYEKEE (reference sequence). The CDR3 nucleotides read TGTGCCAGCAGCTTCGACAGGGCTGGAAACACCATATATTTT. Protein: CASSFDRAGNTIYF.

The V call is TRBV7-2, the J call TRBJ1-1; D may be TRBD1 (5 bases). This CDR3 comprises 13 residues. Germline CDR1 and CDR2: SGHTA and FQGNSA. Trimming shortened V by 5 bases and J by 10 bases, and 17 bases separated the two germline ends. The CDR3 DNA is TGTGCCAGCAGCCCTGTCTTTACGGGGGGAGCTTTCTTT. It encodes CASSPVFTGGAFF. The full variable domain, completed using reference TRBV7-2 and TRBJ1-1, is GAGVSQSPSNKVTEKGKDVELRCDPISGHTALYWYRQSLGQGLEFLIYFQGNSAPDKSGLPSDRFSAERTGGSVSTLTIQRTQQEDSAVYLCASSPVFTGGAFFGQGTRLTVV.

The gene calls are TRBV5-1 and TRBJ2-7, with a weak D call TRBD1 (5 bases). V was cut by 4 bases and J by 3 bases, with 17 bases left in between. Germline CDR1 is SGHRS and CDR2 is YFSETQ. This CDR3 spans 15 amino acids. CDR3 in DNA: TGCGCCAGCAGCCCGCAGGGCTACGACCACTACGAGCAGTACTTC. It translates to CASSPQGYDHYEQYF.

This chain uses TRBV2 with TRBJ2-3; 12 positions match TRBD1. Germline-derived CDR1 and CDR2 are SNHLY and FYNNEI. V shed 6 bases and J 4 bases; nucleotides not matched to a gene: 8. This CDR3 comprises 16 residues. In DNA form, the CDR3 reads TGTGCCAGCAGCGACCCGGGACAGGGGGCTGCAGATACGCAGTATTTT. Amino acid sequence: CASSDPGQGAADTQYF.

V gene TRBV29-1 combines with J gene TRBJ2-3; D is possibly TRBD2 (6 bases). V was pared by 5 bases and J by 4 bases, with 13 bases between. CDR3 length equals 13 residues. Germline V CDR1 and CDR2: SQVTM, ANQGSEA. CDR3 sequence reads: CSVWGGTSDTQYF. Written as DNA, the CDR3 is TGCAGCGTTTGGGGCGGGACCTCAGATACGCAGTATTTT.

This chain joins TRBV27 and TRBJ1-2, with D unclear. Trimming removed 3 bases from V and 8 bases from J, with 13 bases in between. The CDR3 loop spans 13 amino acids. The V gene's germline CDR1 is MNHEY and CDR2 SMNVEV (reference sequence). CDR3 bases: TGTGCCAGCAGTTTTCGGGATGGTCGCGGCTACACCTTC. It translates to CASSFRDGRGYTF.

The rearrangement uses TRBV24-1 and TRBJ1-2; TRBD1 aligns across 12 bases. This CDR3 is built from 15 residues. V was pared by 4 bases and J by 8 bases, with 7 bases of the junction left unmatched. Germline CDR1 KGHDR, CDR2 SFDVKD. The CDR3 sequence is CATSDSGTGGRGYTF. The DNA for the CDR3 is TGTGCCACCAGTGACTCCGGGACAGGGGGCAGGGGCTACACCTTC.

About this clone itself: Germline and junction disagree at one end, which may indicate a read error. V and J are TRBV6-6 and TRBJ2-1, with TRBD1 matching over 8 bases. CDR1 is MNHNY and CDR2 is SVGAGI in the germline V gene (reference sequence). The CDR3 totals 14 residues. The CDR3 coding sequence is TGTGCCAGCAGTCACTCCGACAGGGGTAATGAGCAGTTCTTC. The encoded protein is CASSHSDRGNEQFF.

V usage is TRBV12-3 or TRBV12-4 and J usage is TRBJ1-2; D unresolved. Trimming cost V 5 bases and J 4 bases, with 8 bases left between them. There are 12 residues in the CDR3. DNA of the CDR3: TGTGCCAGCAGTACCGGACCCTATGGCTACACCTTC. Protein sequence: CASSTGPYGYTF.

The chain is built from TRBV18 and TRBJ1-1; the D gene is possibly TRBD1 (5 bases). Trimming shortened V by 0 bases and J by 5 bases, and 13 bases separated the two germline ends. Per germline, CDR1 KGHSH and CDR2 LQKENI. CDR3 length: 15 amino acids. For the CDR3, the DNA is TGTGCCAGCTCACCACCTTTCGAGGGGCAAACTGAAGCTTTCTTT. It translates to CASSPPFEGQTEAFF.

J is TRBJ1-3 and V is TRBV30; D ambiguous. CDR3 length equals 17 residues. Deletions cut 2 bases from V and 3 bases from J, with 20 bases between. CDR1 is GTSNPN, CDR2 SVGIG, per germline (reference sequence). CDR3: CAWSRSAKSRRGNTIYF. The CDR3 DNA is TGTGCCTGGAGTCGATCCGCAAAATCCCGCCGTGGAAACACCATATATTTT.

The chain couples TRBV7-2 to TRBJ2-2; 12 nucleotides line up with TRBD2. With 2 bases clipped from V and 7 bases from J, the junction kept 8 bases outside the gene matches. Per the germline V gene, CDR1 is SGHTA and CDR2 is FQGNSA. The CDR3 length is 17 residues. CDR3 in DNA: TGTGCCAGCAGCTTAATCGGTCTAGCGGGAGGGAGCGGGGAGCTGTTTTTT. Protein: CASSLIGLAGGSGELFF.

This chain connects TRBV19 to TRBJ1-6; 7 nucleotides line up with TRBD1. The CDR3 sequence is 14 residues long. The germline V gene encodes CDR1 LNHDA and CDR2 SQIVND (reference sequence). V gave up 6 bases and J gave up 7 bases; unmatched junction bases: 6. The CDR3 coding sequence is TGTGCCAGTAGAGAGGGACAGTACAATTCACCCCTCCACTTT. It is translated as CASREGQYNSPLHF.

With regard to this clone: This specimen includes other DNA sequences encoding the same CDR3. This rearrangement joins TRBV5-1 to TRBJ2-3; D not certain. CDR3 size: 13 residues. The V and J ends lost 0 bases and 0 bases respectively, with 2 bases between them. Germline CDR1 is SGHRS and CDR2 is YFSETQ. The CDR3 DNA reads TGCGCCAGCAGCTTGGCTAGCACAGATACGCAGTATTTT. This encodes CASSLASTDTQYF.

The V call is TRBV19, the J call TRBJ1-1; D is ambiguous. V was pared by 3 bases and J by 1 base, with 12 bases between. Germline-derived CDR1 and CDR2 are LNHDA and SQIVND (reference sequence). There are 15 residues in the CDR3. Here the CDR3 DNA reads TGTGCCAGTAGTATGGGCGCGGAAGGGAACACTGAAGCTTTCTTT. This encodes CASSMGAEGNTEAFF.

The chain combines TRBV7-6 with TRBJ2-1, with 11 nucleotides matching TRBD2. With 3 bases clipped from V and 5 bases from J, the junction kept 12 bases outside the gene matches. This CDR3 spans 18 amino acids. Per germline, CDR1 SGHVS and CDR2 FNYEAQ. The CDR3 here is CASSFRLAGGRRHNEQFF. DNA for the CDR3: TGTGCCAGCAGCTTCCGGCTAGCGGGAGGACGCCGACACAATGAGCAGTTCTTC.

Remarks on this clone: One end of the junction is discordant with germline, which a read error may explain. CDR3 coding DNA: TGCGCCAGCAGTTTGGGCGCGGCCTTGGGGGAGACCCAGTACTTC. As protein: CASSLGAALGETQYF. The chain combines TRBV5-1 with TRBJ2-5; D is undetermined. CDR1 SGHRS and CDR2 YFSETQ come from the germline V gene. The CDR3 contains 15 residues.

The rearrangement uses TRBV15 and TRBJ2-7; the D gene is possibly TRBD1 (5 bases). V shed 0 bases and J shed 3 bases, with 12 bases lying between them. CDR1 is LNHNV, CDR2 YYDKDF, per germline (reference sequence). The CDR3 covers 15 residues. In nucleotides, the CDR3 is TGTGCCACCAGCAGAGAGCTCCAGGGTATCTACGAGCAGTACTTC. Translated, it gives CATSRELQGIYEQYF. The full variable domain, with the rest looked up from reference TRBV15 and TRBJ2-7, is DAMVIQNPRYQVTQFGKPVTLSCSQTLNHNVMYWYQQKSSQAPKLLFHYYDKDFNNEADTPDNFQSRRPNTSFCFLDIRSPGLGDTAMYLCATSRELQGIYEQYFGPGTRLTVT.

The V gene is TRBV19, the J gene TRBJ1-2; 7 bases are shared with TRBD1. Germline V gene data show CDR1 as LNHDA and CDR2 as SQIVND (reference sequence). The V gene end was trimmed by 7 bases and the J gene end by 4 bases; junction bases not matched to a gene: 12. This CDR3 has 15 residues. The CDR3 protein is CASIPGQREVYGYTF. DNA of the CDR3: TGTGCCAGTATCCCGGGACAGAGGGAAGTCTATGGCTACACCTTC.

This clone appeared a few times. The chain is built from TRBV15 and TRBJ1-1; 7 bases are shared with TRBD1. This CDR3 has 13 residues. With 7 bases clipped from V and 3 bases from J, the junction kept 5 bases outside the gene matches. Germline V gene sequence: CDR1 LNHNV, CDR2 YYDKDF (reference sequence). The CDR3 spells CATMDRTHTEAFF. DNA for the CDR3: TGTGCCACCATGGACAGGACGCACACTGAAGCTTTCTTT.

V is TRBV6-1 and J is TRBJ1-5; D unclear. The ends were cut back, 0 bases at V and 7 bases at J, with 16 bases in the middle. Germline-derived CDR1 and CDR2 are MNHNS and SASEGT. The CDR3 totals 16 residues. The DNA of the CDR3 is TGTGCCAGCAGTGAAGCTAACCCGCGGTCGGAACAGCCCCAGCATTTT. Translating it yields CASSEANPRSEQPQHF.

This chain connects TRBV4-2 to TRBJ1-6, with TRBD1 as a possible D gene (5 bases). Germline V gene lookup returns CDR1 LGHNA and CDR2 YNFKEQ. The CDR3 spans 13 residues. Trimming removed 0 bases at V and 9 bases at J, with 6 bases between. The CDR3 loop is CASSQDQGSPLHF. The DNA of the CDR3 is TGTGCCAGCAGCCAAGATCAGGGTTCACCCCTCCACTTT.

The J gene is TRBJ2-2, the V gene TRBV5-5; possible D gene TRBD1, 6 bases. V lost 0 bases and J 7 bases, leaving 10 bases between the germline ends. Germline V gene data show CDR1 as SGHKS and CDR2 as YYEKEE (reference sequence). The CDR3 runs 14 residues. For the CDR3, the DNA is TGTGCCAGCAGCTTGGCGCAGGGGATCGGGGAGCTGTTTTTT. Encoded protein: CASSLAQGIGELFF.

The rearrangement joins TRBV7-6 to TRBJ1-2; the D is unclear. Germline assignment: CDR1 SGHVS and CDR2 FNYEAQ. The CDR3 is 16 amino acids. Trimming stripped 5 bases from V and 4 bases from J, with 20 bases between. CDR3 protein: CASSPSPSLETYGYTF. DNA for the CDR3: TGTGCCAGCAGCCCCTCACCCTCCCTCGAAACCTATGGCTACACCTTC.

The chain combines TRBV5-1 with TRBJ1-6; tentatively, D is TRBD1 (6 bases). The CDR3 contains 14 residues. Per the germline V gene, CDR1 is SGHRS and CDR2 is YFSETQ. V lost 2 bases, J lost 7 bases, and 10 bases lay in between. DNA of the CDR3: TGCGCCAGCAGCTTCCAGGGGAAGAATTCACCCCTCCACTTT. Protein: CASSFQGKNSPLHF.

The chain combines TRBV25-1 with TRBJ1-1; D not certain. The V gene lost 7 bases and the J gene lost 1 base, with 4 bases spanning the gap. Germline assignment: CDR1 MGHDK and CDR2 SYGVNS. The CDR3 runs 11 residues. CDR3 sequence reads: CASTRNTEAFF. The CDR3, as DNA: TGTGCCAGCACCCGGAACACTGAAGCTTTCTTT.

The chain recombines TRBV7-2 with TRBJ2-7, with 7 bases aligning to TRBD1. The J segment lost 3 bases and the V segment lost 4 bases, leaving 6 bases of the junction unmatched. Per germline, CDR1 SGHTA and CDR2 FQGNSA. This CDR3 has 14 amino acids. The CDR3 reads CASSSRTGSYEQYF. The CDR3 nucleotides read TGTGCCAGCAGCTCTAGGACAGGTAGCTACGAGCAGTACTTC.

This clone occurred a few times. The chain has TRBV11-1 and TRBJ1-1; 7 bases line up with TRBD1. This CDR3 has 15 residues. CDR1 and CDR2 (germline): SGHAT, FQDESV (reference sequence). V shed 5 bases and J 0 bases; nucleotides not matched to a gene: 6. The chain's CDR3 is CASSARTGVNTEAFF. The CDR3 DNA reads as TGTGCCAGCAGCGCGCGGACAGGAGTGAACACTGAAGCTTTCTTT.